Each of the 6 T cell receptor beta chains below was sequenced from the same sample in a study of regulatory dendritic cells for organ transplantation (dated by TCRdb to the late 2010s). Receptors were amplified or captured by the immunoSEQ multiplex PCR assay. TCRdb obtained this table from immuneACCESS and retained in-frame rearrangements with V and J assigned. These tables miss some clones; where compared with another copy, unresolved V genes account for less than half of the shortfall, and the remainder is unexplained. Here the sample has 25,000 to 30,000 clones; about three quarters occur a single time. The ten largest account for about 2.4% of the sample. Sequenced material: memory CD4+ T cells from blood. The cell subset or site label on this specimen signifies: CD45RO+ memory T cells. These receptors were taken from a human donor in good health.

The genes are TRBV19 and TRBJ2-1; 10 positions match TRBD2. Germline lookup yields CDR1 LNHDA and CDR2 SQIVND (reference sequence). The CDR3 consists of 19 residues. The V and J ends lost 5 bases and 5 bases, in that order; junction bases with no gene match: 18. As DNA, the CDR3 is TGTGCCAGTAGTGCCAGACACCTAGCGGGGGCCGTTCGGGACAATGAGCAGTTCTTC. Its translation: CASSARHLAGAVRDNEQFF.

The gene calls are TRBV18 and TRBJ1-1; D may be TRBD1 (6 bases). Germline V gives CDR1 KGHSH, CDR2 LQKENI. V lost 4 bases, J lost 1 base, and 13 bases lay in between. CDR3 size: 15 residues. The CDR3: CASSQETGRNTEAFF. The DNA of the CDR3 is TGTGCCAGCTCACAGGAAACAGGGAGGAACACTGAAGCTTTCTTT.

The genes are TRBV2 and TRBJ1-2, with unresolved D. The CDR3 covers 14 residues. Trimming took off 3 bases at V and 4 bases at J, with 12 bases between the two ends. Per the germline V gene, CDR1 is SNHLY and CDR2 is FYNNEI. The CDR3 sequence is CASSEGGKLYGYTF. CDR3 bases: TGTGCCAGCAGTGAGGGCGGCAAGCTCTATGGCTACACCTTC. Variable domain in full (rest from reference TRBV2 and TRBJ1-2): EPEVTQTPSHQVTQMGQEVILRCVPISNHLYFYWYRQILGQKVEFLVSFYNNEISEKSEIFDDQFSVERPDGSNFTLKIRSTKLEDSAMYFCASSEGGKLYGYTFGSGTRLTVV.

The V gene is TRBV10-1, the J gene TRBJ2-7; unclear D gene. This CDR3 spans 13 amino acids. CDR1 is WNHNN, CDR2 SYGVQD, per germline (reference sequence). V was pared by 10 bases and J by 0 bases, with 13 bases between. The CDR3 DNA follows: TGCGCCACCCAAGCCAGGAGCTCCTACGAGCAGTACTTC. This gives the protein CATQARSSYEQYF.

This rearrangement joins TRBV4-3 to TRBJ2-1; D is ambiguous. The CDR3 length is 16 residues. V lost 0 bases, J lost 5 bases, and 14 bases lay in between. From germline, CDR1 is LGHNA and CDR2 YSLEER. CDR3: CASSQDPSGLNNEQFF. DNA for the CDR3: TGCGCCAGCAGCCAAGATCCCAGTGGGTTAAACAATGAGCAGTTCTTC.

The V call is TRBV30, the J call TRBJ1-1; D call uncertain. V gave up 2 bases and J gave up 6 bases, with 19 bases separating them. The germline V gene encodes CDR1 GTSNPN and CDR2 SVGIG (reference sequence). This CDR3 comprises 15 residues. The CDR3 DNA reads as TGTGCCTGGAGTAAGGGAGCGGGCCTACCGGCTGAAGCTTTCTTT. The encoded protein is CAWSKGAGLPAEAFF.